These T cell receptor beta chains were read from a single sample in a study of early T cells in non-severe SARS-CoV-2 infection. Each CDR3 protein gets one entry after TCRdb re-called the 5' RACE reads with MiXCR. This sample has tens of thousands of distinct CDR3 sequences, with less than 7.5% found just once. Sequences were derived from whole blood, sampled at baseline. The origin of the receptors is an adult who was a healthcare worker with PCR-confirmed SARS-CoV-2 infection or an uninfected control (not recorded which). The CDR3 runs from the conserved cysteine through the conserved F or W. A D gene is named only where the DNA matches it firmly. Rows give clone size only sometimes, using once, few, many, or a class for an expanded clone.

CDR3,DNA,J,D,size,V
CASSFIRSGTGNTGELFF,TGTGCCAGCAGCTTCATTCGGAGCGGGACAGGGAACACCGGGGAGCTGTTTTTT,TRBJ2-2,NA,medium-sized,TRBV7-6
CASSERLAGGYEQYF,TGTGCCAGCAGTGAAAGGCTAGCGGGAGGCTACGAGCAGTACTTC,TRBJ2-7,TRBD2,many,TRBV2
CASSSSKEYEQYF,TGTGCCAGCAGCTCGTCTAAGGAATACGAGCAGTACTTC,TRBJ2-7,NA,NA,TRBV7-9
CASSPGFDRVYTDTQYF,TGTGCCAGCTCACCAGGATTCGACAGAGTTTACACAGATACGCAGTATTTT,TRBJ2-3,NA,NA,TRBV18
CASAPTSGSLNEQFF,TGTGCCAGCGCCCCGACTAGCGGATCCTTGAATGAGCAGTTCTTC,TRBJ2-1,TRBD2,many,TRBV6-1
CASSFVTGEAFF,TGTGCCAGCAGCTTTGTCACAGGGGAAGCTTTCTTT,TRBJ1-1,NA,many,TRBV7-2
CASASSGANVLTF,TGTGCGAGCGCCTCCTCTGGGGCCAACGTCCTGACTTTC,TRBJ2-6,NA,NA,TRBV12-3/TRBV12-4
CASSVAGQSGANVLTF,TGTGCCAGCAGCGTAGCTGGACAGTCTGGGGCCAACGTCCTGACTTTC,TRBJ2-6,NA,NA,TRBV9
CASSQVTGRTEAFF,TGTGCCAGCAGCCAGGTGACAGGGCGGACTGAAGCTTTCTTT,TRBJ1-1,TRBD1,many,TRBV28
CVSSQGRGAYGYTF,TGTGTCAGCAGCCAAGGACGGGGGGCATATGGCTACACCTTC,TRBJ1-2,NA,NA,TRBV4-2
CASSFRLAGTSYNEQFF,TGTGCCAGCAGCTTCCGACTAGCGGGGACCTCCTACAATGAGCAGTTCTTC,TRBJ2-1,TRBD2,NA,TRBV9
CASSMVYPPDNEQFF,TGTGCCAGTAGTATGGTCTACCCCCCTGACAATGAGCAGTTCTTC,TRBJ2-1,NA,many,TRBV19
CASSPPGRAGELFF,TGTGCCAGCTCACCACCTGGTCGAGCCGGGGAGCTGTTTTTT,TRBJ2-2,NA,many,TRBV18
CASTFSWTGGSGELFF,TGTGCCAGCACCTTCTCCTGGACAGGCGGGTCCGGGGAGCTGTTTTTT,TRBJ2-2,TRBD1,NA,TRBV11-2
CASRKGMNTEAFF,TGTGCCAGCCGAAAGGGCATGAACACTGAAGCTTTCTTT,TRBJ1-1,NA,NA,TRBV14
CASSPPRTGLMNTEAFF,TGTGCCAGCAGCCCACCGAGGACGGGACTCATGAACACTGAAGCTTTCTTT,TRBJ1-1,NA,NA,TRBV6-5
CASSYSDRSRDTQYF,TGTGCCAGCAGTTACTCGGACAGAAGTAGGGATACGCAGTATTTT,TRBJ2-3,NA,many,TRBV6-5
CASSVLPSGQPQHF,TGTGCCAGCAGCGTACTGCCGTCGGGTCAGCCCCAGCATTTT,TRBJ1-5,NA,few,TRBV7-2
CAINGGQGYGYTF,TGTGCCATCAACGGGGGTCAGGGCTATGGCTACACCTTC,TRBJ1-2,NA,NA,TRBV10-3
CASSLASGNTEAFF,TGTGCCAGCAGCTTAGCTTCGGGGAACACTGAAGCTTTCTTT,TRBJ1-1,NA,few,TRBV7-2
CSALAGVGEQYF,TGCAGTGCTCTAGCGGGAGTGGGTGAGCAGTACTTC,TRBJ2-7,TRBD2,NA,TRBV20-1
CAISESTLRDRTEAFF,TGTGCCATCAGTGAGTCGACTCTCCGGGACAGAACTGAAGCTTTCTTT,TRBJ1-1,TRBD1,few,TRBV10-3
CASSIGRAARPQHF,TGTGCCAGTAGTATTGGGCGGGCGGCACGGCCCCAGCATTTT,TRBJ1-5,NA,few,TRBV19
CASMTVNTGELFF,TGTGCCAGCATGACGGTGAACACCGGGGAGCTGTTTTTT,TRBJ2-2,NA,NA,TRBV11-2
CASSPSLRRGQNEQFF,TGTGCCAGCAGCCCTAGCTTGAGACGGGGGCAGAATGAGCAGTTCTTC,TRBJ2-1,NA,NA,TRBV9
CASSLLGTGDYNSPLHF,TGTGCCAGCAGTTTATTAGGGACAGGGGACTATAATTCACCCCTCCACTTT,TRBJ1-6,TRBD1,NA,TRBV27
CASSPTGVNEKLFF,TGTGCCAGCAGCCCAACAGGGGTTAATGAAAAACTGTTTTTT,TRBJ1-4,TRBD1,many,TRBV28
CASCPDRGLLEQYF,TGTGCCAGCTGCCCGGACAGGGGGCTTCTCGAGCAGTACTTC,TRBJ2-7,TRBD1,many,TRBV6-2/TRBV6-3
CASSFSTGANVLTF,TGTGCCAGCAGTTTCTCGACTGGGGCCAACGTCCTGACTTTC,TRBJ2-6,NA,few,TRBV27
CSARDQSLNTGELFF,TGCAGTGCTAGAGATCAGAGCCTGAACACCGGGGAGCTGTTTTTT,TRBJ2-2,NA,many,TRBV20-1
CASSLGLATYNEQFF,TGTGCCAGCAGTCTTGGACTAGCTACATACAATGAGCAGTTCTTC,TRBJ2-1,TRBD2,many,TRBV6-5
CASSWPGTGIQPQHF,TGTGCCAGCAGTTGGCCGGGGACAGGAATACAGCCCCAGCATTTT,TRBJ1-5,TRBD1,few,TRBV28
CSVDSGTGKLGNTGELFF,TGCAGCGTGGACTCCGGGACAGGGAAATTAGGGAACACCGGGGAGCTGTTTTTT,TRBJ2-2,TRBD1,many,TRBV29-1
CASSLVPPEAFF,TGTGCCAGCAGTTTAGTACCGCCTGAAGCTTTCTTT,TRBJ1-1,NA,many,TRBV12-3/TRBV12-4
CSANQGETSGANVLTF,TGCAGTGCTAACCAGGGAGAGACGTCTGGGGCCAACGTCCTGACTTTC,TRBJ2-6,NA,many,TRBV20-1
CSVARQTNTGELFF,TGCAGCGTTGCTCGGCAGACAAACACCGGGGAGCTGTTTTTT,TRBJ2-2,NA,many,TRBV29-1
CATSVLRDSYNEQFF,TGTGCCACCAGTGTGCTCCGGGACTCATACAATGAGCAGTTCTTC,TRBJ2-1,NA,many,TRBV24-1
CASSPSEEGALDEKLFF,TGCGCCAGCAGTCCAAGTGAAGAGGGGGCGTTAGATGAAAAACTGTTTTTT,TRBJ1-4,TRBD1,few,TRBV10-2
CASSPDRYEKLFF,TGTGCCAGCTCACCCGACAGATATGAAAAACTGTTTTTT,TRBJ1-4,NA,many,TRBV18
CASRFSGRQETQYF,TGTGCCAGCAGATTTAGCGGGCGCCAAGAGACCCAGTACTTC,TRBJ2-5,TRBD2,NA,TRBV27
CASSGNRGLNSPLHF,TGTGCCAGCAGCGGAAACAGGGGGCTCAATTCACCCCTCCACTTT,TRBJ1-6,TRBD1,few,TRBV9
CSVESGTGVIYEQYF,TGCAGCGTTGAAAGCGGGACAGGGGTGATATACGAGCAGTACTTC,TRBJ2-7,TRBD1,many,TRBV29-1
CASSPGPRSSYNSPLHF,TGTGCCAGCAGCCCTGGGCCCCGGAGCTCCTATAATTCACCCCTCCACTTT,TRBJ1-6,NA,many,TRBV7-2
CASSYRISSENTIYF,TGTGCCAGCAGTTACCGCATTAGCTCTGAAAACACCATATATTTT,TRBJ1-3,NA,NA,TRBV6-5
CASSFFRDTGELFF,TGTGCCAGCAGTTTTTTTAGGGACACCGGGGAGCTGTTTTTT,TRBJ2-2,NA,few,TRBV6-2/TRBV6-3
CASSLRDRETQYF,TGTGCCAGCAGCCTACGGGACAGAGAGACCCAGTACTTC,TRBJ2-5,TRBD1,NA,TRBV7-9
CASSPHVGLLAVNTGELFF,TGTGCCAGCAGTCCGCACGTAGGTTTACTAGCGGTTAACACCGGGGAGCTGTTTTTT,TRBJ2-2,TRBD2,NA,TRBV27
CASSFEGAPSAKNIQYF,TGTGCCAGCAGCTTTGAGGGGGCGCCGTCGGCCAAAAACATTCAGTACTTC,TRBJ2-4,TRBD1,many,TRBV7-2